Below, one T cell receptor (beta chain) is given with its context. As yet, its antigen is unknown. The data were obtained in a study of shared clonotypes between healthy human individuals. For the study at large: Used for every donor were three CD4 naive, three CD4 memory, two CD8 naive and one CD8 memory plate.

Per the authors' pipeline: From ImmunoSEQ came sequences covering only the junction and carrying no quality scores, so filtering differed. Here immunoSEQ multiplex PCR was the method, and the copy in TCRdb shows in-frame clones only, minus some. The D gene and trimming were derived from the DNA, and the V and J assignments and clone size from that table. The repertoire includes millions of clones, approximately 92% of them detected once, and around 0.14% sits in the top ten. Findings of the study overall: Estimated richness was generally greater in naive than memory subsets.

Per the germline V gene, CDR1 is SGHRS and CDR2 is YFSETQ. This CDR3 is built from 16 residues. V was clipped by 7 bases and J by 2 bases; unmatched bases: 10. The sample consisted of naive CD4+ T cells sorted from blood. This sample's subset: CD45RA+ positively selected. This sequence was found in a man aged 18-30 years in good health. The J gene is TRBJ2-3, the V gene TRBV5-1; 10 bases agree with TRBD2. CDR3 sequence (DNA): TGCGCCAGCTCCCCTGGTACTAGCGGGGTCACAGATACGCAGTATTTT. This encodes CASSPGTSGVTDTQYF.